Listed below are T cell receptor beta chains from one sample, sequenced in a study of shared T cell receptors in the human thymus. The table came from immunoSEQ multiplex PCR; TCRdb's copy has only in-frame clones and leaves some out. The repertoire holds about 730,000 clones, with 80% to 90% as singletons. The same sample was also studied in work on human thymus T cells.

Material for sequencing was thymocytes. These TCRs come from a girl less than two years old with a congenital heart defect. Each CDR3 is given with its conserved first and last residue. Each record gives: clone size, V gene, CDR3 length, D gene, CDR3 protein. The D gene is left open where the match is weak. Some rows mark clone size as missing; the rest say once, few, many or name a class of expanded clone.

size: .; V: TRBV7-8; length: 15; D: TRBD1; CDR3: CASSASQGEAYEQYF
size: .; V: TRBV29-1; length: 14; D: TRBD2; CDR3: CSVEGTSGHNEQFF
size: .; V: TRBV15; length: 13; D: TRBD1; CDR3: CATSRGTGLEAFF
size: .; V: TRBV19; length: 14; D: TRBD1; CDR3: CASSTSTGVETQYF
size: .; V: TRBV5-6; length: 15; D: .; CDR3: CASSLVRGGTDTQYF
size: .; V: TRBV18; length: 17; D: .; CDR3: CASSPATLCREVKGYTF
size: .; V: TRBV4-1; length: 17; D: .; CDR3: CASSQDRVDSMNTEAFF
size: .; V: TRBV7-2; length: 16; D: .; CDR3: CASSSSDLRNNSPLHF
size: .; V: TRBV20-1; length: 11; D: .; CDR3: CSEQSMLEAFF
size: .; V: TRBV7-2; length: 18; D: .; CDR3: CASSLAPVDIREYGTQYF
size: .; V: TRBV7-2; length: 15; D: .; CDR3: CASFRRGAGVTEAFF
size: .; V: TRBV5-1; length: 16; D: .; CDR3: CASSSERNHVTYTQYF
size: .; V: TRBV4-1; length: 15; D: TRBD1; CDR3: CASSSDPPGGSGYTF
size: .; V: TRBV29-1; length: 11; D: .; CDR3: CSVEAVTEAFF
size: .; V: TRBV15; length: 16; D: .; CDR3: CATSRERPSSTDTQYF
size: .; V: TRBV9; length: 14; D: .; CDR3: CASSVVVRDTEAFF
size: .; V: TRBV5-1; length: 17; D: TRBD2; CDR3: CASSLFGSWGGAYEQYF
size: .; V: TRBV15; length: 15; D: .; CDR3: CATSRGRANTGELFF
size: .; V: TRBV6-6; length: 15; D: TRBD2; CDR3: CASSRLAGGHYEQYF
size: .; V: TRBV5-6; length: 16; D: .; CDR3: CASSLTLPRDTGELFF
size: once; V: TRBV6-5; length: 15; D: .; CDR3: CASSYSSGPGVEAFF
size: .; V: TRBV9; length: 14; D: TRBD1; CDR3: CASSVRTGDTEAFF
size: .; V: TRBV9; length: 15; D: .; CDR3: CASSVAQSTADTQYF
size: once; V: TRBV28; length: 14; D: .; CDR3: CASSFYRDQSPLHF
size: .; V: TRBV5-5; length: 15; D: TRBD1; CDR3: CASSFLQGVLFEQYF
size: .; V: TRBV11-2; length: 16; D: TRBD1; CDR3: CASSIPGTGASYGYTF
size: .; V: TRBV6-1; length: 14; D: .; CDR3: CAIQEPQGREKLFF
size: .; V: TRBV7-8; length: 14; D: .; CDR3: CASSFLGGAYGYTF
size: .; V: TRBV7-2; length: 15; D: TRBD2; CDR3: CASSFQTSGEDTQYF
size: once; V: TRBV29-1; length: 12; D: .; CDR3: CSVEPGYYGYTF
size: .; V: TRBV6-5; length: 14; D: TRBD1; CDR3: CASSVRDSSYEQYF
size: .; V: TRBV4-3; length: 20; D: .; CDR3: CASSRRNGPGGRISGNTIYF
size: .; V: TRBV5-1; length: 15; D: TRBD2; CDR3: CASSLAGGGQETQYF
size: .; V: TRBV6-6; length: 16; D: TRBD1; CDR3: CASSKTGKAGMAEAFF
size: .; V: TRBV7-8; length: 15; D: .; CDR3: CASSLKVGGPREQYF
size: .; V: TRBV6-4; length: 17; D: TRBD1; CDR3: CASSDHPGQQTNYGYTF
size: .; V: TRBV12-5; length: 18; D: .; CDR3: CASGLGGLPMRTNYGYTF
size: .; V: TRBV4-1; length: 16; D: .; CDR3: CASSHLWTETNEKLFF
size: .; V: TRBV15; length: 15; D: .; CDR3: CATSRSGVGRNIQYF
size: few; V: TRBV7-9; length: 13; D: TRBD2; CDR3: CASSGLAGGEQYF
size: .; V: TRBV28; length: 16; D: TRBD1; CDR3: CASSRGTGRDTDTQYF
size: .; V: TRBV25-1; length: 17; D: TRBD1; CDR3: CASSEYKPDRAGNTIYF
size: .; V: TRBV5-4; length: 18; D: TRBD2; CDR3: CASSSGKGLAGESYEQYF
size: .; V: TRBV4-3; length: 15; D: .; CDR3: CASSQVAGLNTEAFF
size: .; V: TRBV14; length: 15; D: .; CDR3: CASSQTRRVDEKLFF
size: few; V: TRBV19; length: 17; D: .; CDR3: CASSTPGRGPSSYEQYF
size: .; V: TRBV19; length: 19; D: TRBD1; CDR3: CASSTGTGERLCPTYGYTF
size: .; V: TRBV5-4; length: 16; D: TRBD1; CDR3: CASSYQTHRGGYEQYF
size: .; V: TRBV7-9; length: 15; D: .; CDR3: CASSFKAPWANVLTF
size: once; V: TRBV6-5; length: 15; D: TRBD2; CDR3: CASSYSTAGGNEQYF
size: .; V: TRBV6-4; length: 16; D: .; CDR3: CASSDPARFRTDTQYF
size: .; V: TRBV2; length: 14; D: TRBD1; CDR3: CASTGQGPGNTIYF
size: few; V: TRBV2; length: 14; D: TRBD1; CDR3: CASSTGGAAYEQYF
size: .; V: TRBV5-4; length: 16; D: TRBD2; CDR3: CASKTSGGPSYNEQFF
size: .; V: TRBV10-2; length: 13; D: TRBD1; CDR3: CARKGAKKNGYTF
size: .; V: TRBV7-9; length: 14; D: TRBD1; CDR3: CASSFRTGADEQYF
size: .; V: TRBV10-3; length: 14; D: .; CDR3: CASWGGTSRDRQYF